A selection of T cell receptor beta chains follows, all from one sample in a study of shared clonotypes between healthy human individuals. Assay used: immunoSEQ multiplex PCR; TCRdb lists only in-frame clones, some missing. The sample holds 2 million or so clones, roughly 94% seen once. Material: naive CD4+ T cells sorted from blood. The receptors were gathered from a man between 18 and 35 years old in good health. CDR3s include the opening cysteine and the closing phenylalanine or tryptophan. Fields, in order: V gene, clone size, J gene, D gene, CDR3 protein, CDR3 DNA. The D gene is left open where the match is weak. Clone size is shown for a subset of rows, as once, few, many or a class of expanded clone.

v_gene: TRBV6-1
abundance: NA
j_gene: TRBJ2-2
d_gene: NA
CDR3aa: CASSDWQPTGELFF
CDR3nt: TGTGCCAGCAGTGATTGGCAGCCCACCGGGGAGCTGTTTTTT

v_gene: TRBV2
abundance: once
j_gene: TRBJ2-1
d_gene: TRBD2
CDR3aa: CASRPGGAREQFF
CDR3nt: TGTGCCAGCAGGCCCGGGGGGGCACGTGAGCAGTTCTTC

v_gene: TRBV2
abundance: NA
j_gene: TRBJ1-2
d_gene: NA
CDR3aa: CASSEARIRYTF
CDR3nt: TGTGCCAGCAGTGAAGCGCGGATTCGCTACACCTTC

v_gene: TRBV9
abundance: NA
j_gene: TRBJ2-1
d_gene: TRBD2
CDR3aa: CASSALSGGPYNEQFF
CDR3nt: TGTGCCAGCAGCGCTCTTAGCGGGGGCCCCTACAATGAGCAGTTCTTC

v_gene: TRBV7-3
abundance: NA
j_gene: TRBJ2-1
d_gene: NA
CDR3aa: CASRVRGTSSYNEQFF
CDR3nt: TGTGCCAGCAGGGTGAGGGGGACGAGTTCCTACAATGAGCAGTTCTTC

v_gene: TRBV18
abundance: NA
j_gene: TRBJ2-1
d_gene: NA
CDR3aa: CASSPRGEGEQFF
CDR3nt: TGTGCCAGCTCACCACGGGGTGAAGGTGAGCAGTTCTTC

v_gene: TRBV5-6
abundance: NA
j_gene: TRBJ1-1
d_gene: NA
CDR3aa: CASSLGPTGNTEAFF
CDR3nt: TGTGCCAGCAGCTTGGGCCCGACAGGAAACACTGAAGCTTTCTTT

v_gene: TRBV5-1
abundance: NA
j_gene: TRBJ2-7
d_gene: NA
CDR3aa: CASRISGVYEQYF
CDR3nt: TGCGCCAGCAGAATATCGGGAGTCTACGAGCAGTACTTC

v_gene: TRBV15
abundance: NA
j_gene: TRBJ1-5
d_gene: TRBD1
CDR3aa: CATSRGTGGFSRSNQPQHF
CDR3nt: TGTGCCACCAGCAGAGGAACAGGGGGCTTCTCTAGGAGCAATCAGCCCCAGCATTTT

v_gene: TRBV6-1
abundance: once
j_gene: TRBJ2-7
d_gene: NA
CDR3aa: CASSVGGSPYEQYF
CDR3nt: TGTGCCAGCAGCGTAGGCGGGTCCCCCTACGAGCAGTACTTC

v_gene: TRBV11-2
abundance: NA
j_gene: TRBJ2-1
d_gene: NA
CDR3aa: CASSLALAPEGEQFF
CDR3nt: TGTGCCAGCAGCTTAGCGTTGGCCCCAGAAGGTGAGCAGTTCTTC

v_gene: TRBV7-9
abundance: NA
j_gene: TRBJ2-7
d_gene: TRBD2
CDR3aa: CASSPGLAGEGYEQYF
CDR3nt: TGTGCCAGCAGCCCGGGACTAGCGGGGGAAGGCTACGAGCAGTACTTC

v_gene: TRBV27
abundance: NA
j_gene: TRBJ2-2
d_gene: NA
CDR3aa: CASRSTGELFF
CDR3nt: TGTGCCAGCAGATCTACCGGGGAGCTGTTTTTT

v_gene: TRBV6-6
abundance: NA
j_gene: TRBJ1-1
d_gene: TRBD1
CDR3aa: CASSAGQGVNTEAFF
CDR3nt: TGTGCCAGCAGTGCTGGACAGGGGGTCAACACTGAAGCTTTCTTT

v_gene: TRBV11-2
abundance: once
j_gene: TRBJ1-2
d_gene: NA
CDR3aa: CASSLESQGNYGYTF
CDR3nt: TGTGCCAGCAGCTTAGAATCACAGGGCAACTATGGCTACACCTTC

v_gene: TRBV18
abundance: NA
j_gene: TRBJ2-7
d_gene: TRBD2
CDR3aa: CASSPGLAGNEQYF
CDR3nt: TGTGCCAGCTCACCGGGACTAGCGGGAAACGAGCAGTACTTC

v_gene: TRBV5-4
abundance: NA
j_gene: TRBJ1-2
d_gene: NA
CDR3aa: CASSLRVANYGYTF
CDR3nt: TGTGCCAGCAGCTTACGGGTGGCTAACTATGGCTACACCTTC

v_gene: TRBV9
abundance: NA
j_gene: TRBJ2-1
d_gene: NA
CDR3aa: CASSVTPSDEQFF
CDR3nt: TGTGCCAGCAGCGTAACCCCGTCAGATGAGCAGTTCTTC

v_gene: TRBV28
abundance: many
j_gene: TRBJ1-5
d_gene: NA
CDR3aa: CASSRGNSNQPQHF
CDR3nt: TGTGCCAGCAGTAGGGGGAATAGCAATCAGCCCCAGCATTTT

v_gene: TRBV5-1
abundance: NA
j_gene: TRBJ1-3
d_gene: NA
CDR3aa: CASSEGQLSGNTIYF
CDR3nt: TGCGCCAGCAGCGAAGGACAGCTCTCTGGAAACACCATATATTTT

v_gene: TRBV6-5
abundance: NA
j_gene: TRBJ1-2
d_gene: NA
CDR3aa: CASSPTGTNYGYTF
CDR3nt: TGTGCCAGCAGTCCGACGGGGACTAACTATGGCTACACCTTC

v_gene: TRBV11-2
abundance: NA
j_gene: TRBJ1-1
d_gene: NA
CDR3aa: CASSPQAYTEAFF
CDR3nt: TGTGCCAGCAGCCCACAGGCATACACTGAAGCTTTCTTT

v_gene: TRBV4-2
abundance: NA
j_gene: TRBJ1-5
d_gene: NA
CDR3aa: CASSCRRAIGYSNQPQHF
CDR3nt: TGTGCCAGCAGCTGTCGCAGGGCTATCGGATATAGCAATCAGCCCCAGCATTTT

v_gene: TRBV6-5
abundance: NA
j_gene: TRBJ2-7
d_gene: NA
CDR3aa: CASMTSPGGSYEQYF
CDR3nt: TGTGCCAGCATGACCAGTCCTGGGGGCTCCTACGAGCAGTACTTC

v_gene: TRBV25-1
abundance: NA
j_gene: TRBJ1-1
d_gene: NA
CDR3aa: CASSGADGTNTEAFF
CDR3nt: TGTGCCAGCAGTGGCGCGGACGGTACGAACACTGAAGCTTTCTTT

v_gene: TRBV6-1
abundance: NA
j_gene: TRBJ1-2
d_gene: TRBD1
CDR3aa: CAPLDGTDYGYTF
CDR3nt: TGTGCCCCCTTAGATGGGACAGACTATGGCTACACCTTC

v_gene: TRBV5-4
abundance: NA
j_gene: TRBJ2-3
d_gene: TRBD2
CDR3aa: CASSPTSGASYTQYF
CDR3nt: TGTGCCAGCAGCCCGACTAGCGGGGCCAGTTATACGCAGTATTTT

v_gene: TRBV18
abundance: NA
j_gene: TRBJ1-6
d_gene: TRBD1
CDR3aa: CASSGTGGSYNSPLHF
CDR3nt: TGTGCCAGCTCCGGGACAGGCGGCTCCTATAATTCACCCCTCCACTTT

v_gene: TRBV7-9
abundance: once
j_gene: TRBJ1-6
d_gene: TRBD1
CDR3aa: CASSLGGTGSNSPLHF
CDR3nt: TGTGCCAGCAGCTTGGGGGGGACAGGGTCTAATTCACCCCTCCACTTT

v_gene: TRBV6-5
abundance: NA
j_gene: TRBJ1-1
d_gene: NA
CDR3aa: CASSYSTRGNTEAFF
CDR3nt: TGTGCCAGCAGTTACTCGACCAGAGGGAACACTGAAGCTTTCTTT

v_gene: TRBV9
abundance: NA
j_gene: TRBJ2-7
d_gene: NA
CDR3aa: CASSVVDEISSEQYF
CDR3nt: TGTGCCAGCAGCGTAGTCGATGAAATCTCCTCCGAGCAGTACTTC

v_gene: TRBV5-1
abundance: NA
j_gene: TRBJ2-7
d_gene: TRBD1
CDR3aa: CASSLSRDRGPYEQYF
CDR3nt: TGCGCCAGCAGTCTGAGCCGGGACAGGGGGCCCTACGAGCAGTACTTC

v_gene: TRBV29-1
abundance: NA
j_gene: TRBJ2-5
d_gene: NA
CDR3aa: CSVVQPPYQETQYF
CDR3nt: TGCAGCGTTGTACAGCCTCCGTACCAAGAGACCCAGTACTTC

v_gene: TRBV19
abundance: NA
j_gene: TRBJ1-5
d_gene: NA
CDR3aa: CASSIGGGRGNQPQHF
CDR3nt: TGTGCCAGTAGTATAGGAGGGGGAAGGGGCAATCAGCCCCAGCATTTT

v_gene: TRBV5-1
abundance: NA
j_gene: TRBJ2-3
d_gene: TRBD2
CDR3aa: CASSLEGTSGTDTQYF
CDR3nt: TGCGCCAGCAGCTTGGAGGGGACTAGCGGGACAGATACGCAGTATTTT

v_gene: TRBV7-2
abundance: NA
j_gene: TRBJ2-7
d_gene: TRBD1
CDR3aa: CASSRGQANYEQYF
CDR3nt: TGTGCCAGCAGCCGGGGACAGGCGAACTACGAGCAGTACTTC

v_gene: TRBV4-2
abundance: NA
j_gene: TRBJ1-2
d_gene: TRBD1
CDR3aa: CASSQGGRQGNYGYTF
CDR3nt: TGTGCCAGCAGCCAAGGAGGGCGACAGGGAAACTATGGCTACACCTTC

v_gene: TRBV6-6
abundance: NA
j_gene: TRBJ2-7
d_gene: TRBD2
CDR3aa: CASSWGGSSYEQYF
CDR3nt: TGTGCCAGCAGTTGGGGGGGAAGCTCCTACGAGCAGTACTTC

v_gene: TRBV7-2
abundance: NA
j_gene: TRBJ1-4
d_gene: NA
CDR3aa: CASSLASVPGQQELFF
CDR3nt: TGTGCCAGCAGCTTAGCGTCAGTTCCAGGACAGCAGGAACTGTTTTTT

v_gene: TRBV18
abundance: NA
j_gene: TRBJ1-1
d_gene: TRBD1
CDR3aa: CASSSQRQGNTEAFF
CDR3nt: TGTGCCAGCTCATCCCAACGACAGGGGAACACTGAAGCTTTCTTT

v_gene: TRBV5-1
abundance: once
j_gene: TRBJ1-4
d_gene: TRBD1
CDR3aa: CASSSTGVTNEKLFF
CDR3nt: TGCGCCAGCAGCTCGACAGGGGTGACTAATGAAAAACTGTTTTTT